This TCR beta chain is drawn from a study of OX40 agonist ivuxolimab in advanced cancers. Whole-study results and caveats: With doses of 0.1 to 3.0 mg/kg, CD4+ and CD8+ blood T cells had undergone clonal expansion by week 6.

Notes on this clone: Antigen: not known.

V shed 2 bases and J shed 5 bases, with 11 bases lying between them. CDR3 length: 14 residues. Germline CDR1 and CDR2: SGHKS and YYEKEE (reference sequence). Clones were read by immunoSEQ multiplex PCR, and TCRdb kept only the in-frame ones, dropping some. The sample contains 71,000 or so clones, about 89% of which appear only once. The origin of this receptor is an adult with an advanced solid tumor such as melanoma, head and neck, liver or kidney cancer. Sequenced material: CD4+ or CD8+ T cells sorted from blood, taken in a trial of the OX40 agonist ivuxolimab. The J gene is TRBJ1-5, the V gene TRBV5-5, with D hard to call. The CDR3 here is CASSFSSGDQPQHF. Written as DNA, the CDR3 is TGTGCCAGCAGCTTCTCTTCCGGAGATCAGCCCCAGCATTTT.